These 18 T cell receptor beta chains share one sample of origin, sequenced in a study of PD-1 blockade in mismatch repair-deficient tumors. Method: immunoSEQ multiplex PCR; TCRdb's copy keeps in-frame clones and lacks some. The table records more than 20,000 clones, 84% of them present only once. Sequences were derived from peripheral blood, sampled 2 weeks after starting pembrolizumab. The source is an adult with mismatch repair-deficient cancer.

J is TRBJ1-4 and V is TRBV7-3; D perhaps matches TRBD1 (5 bases). Trimming cost V 1 base and J 3 bases, with 18 bases left between them. The CDR3 runs 18 residues. The V gene's germline CDR1 is SGHTA and CDR2 FQGTGA. The CDR3: CASSLIRGRKVPNEKLFF. Written as DNA, the CDR3 is TGTGCCAGCAGCTTAATAAGGGGACGAAAAGTACCTAATGAAAAACTGTTTTTT.

The chain uses TRBV5-6 and TRBJ2-6; D is perhaps TRBD1 or TRBD2 (6 bases each). Trimming shortened V by 0 bases and J by 2 bases, and 9 bases separated the two germline ends. CDR1 and CDR2 from the germline V gene are SGHDT and YYEEEE. The CDR3 runs 16 residues. The CDR3 DNA sequence: TGTGCCAGCAGCTTGGAAAGGGGGGCTGGGGCCAACGTCCTGACTTTC. Residues: CASSLERGAGANVLTF. Complete variable domain (other parts from reference TRBV5-6 and TRBJ2-6): DAGVTQSPTHLIKTRGQQVTLRCSPKSGHDTVSWYQQALGQGPQFIFQYYEEEERQRGNFPDRFSGHQFPNYSSELNVNALLLGDSALYLCASSLERGAGANVLTFGAGSRLTVL.

The chain joins TRBV5-1 to TRBJ2-3; 7 bases are shared with TRBD1. Losses at the gene ends were 3 bases for V and 0 bases for J; bases not matched to a gene: 10. Per germline, CDR1 SGHRS and CDR2 YFSETQ. The CDR3 loop spans 17 amino acids. The CDR3 loop reads CASSWGTAPPSTDTQYF. The CDR3 coding sequence is TGCGCCAGCAGCTGGGGGACAGCTCCACCCAGCACAGATACGCAGTATTTT.

In nucleotides, the CDR3 is TGTGCCAGCAGCAACGGACTAGCGGGAGGGTTAGGTGAGCAGTTCTTC. Its translation is CASSNGLAGGLGEQFF. The chain links TRBV11-1 to TRBJ2-1; TRBD2 aligns across 15 bases. The length of the CDR3 is 16 residues. Germline V gives CDR1 SGHAT, CDR2 FQDESV (reference sequence). Losses at the gene ends were 5 bases for V and 9 bases for J; bases not matched to a gene: 8. Full variable domain (remainder filled in from reference TRBV11-1 and TRBJ2-1): EAEVAQSPRYKITEKSQAVAFWCDPISGHATLYWYRQILGQGPELLVQFQDESVVDDSQLPKDRFSAERLKGVDSTLKIQPAELGDSAMYLCASSNGLAGGLGEQFFGPGTRLTVL.

The chain has TRBV13 and TRBJ2-2; 7 nucleotides align to TRBD1. After removal of 5 bases from V and 1 base from J, the junction contained 7 bases not matched to a gene. From germline, CDR1 is PRHDT and CDR2 FYEKMQ (reference sequence). This CDR3 is built from 16 residues. CDR3 sequence reads: CASSLPGQRNTGELFF. The CDR3 bases are TGTGCCAGCAGCCTACCGGGACAGAGGAACACCGGGGAGCTGTTTTTT.

The chain joins TRBV12-1 to TRBJ2-5. TRBV12-1 is a pseudogene segment. This CDR3 comprises 15 residues. CDR3 coding DNA: TGTGCCAGCAGCTTTTCGGCGCCTAAACAAGAGACCCAGTACTTC. It translates to CASSFSAPKQETQYF.

The chain links TRBV6-1 to TRBJ1-2; a possible D gene is TRBD1 (5 bases). V lost 2 bases, J lost 7 bases, and 11 bases lay in between. CDR1 is MNHNS, CDR2 SASEGT, per germline. The CDR3 runs 13 residues. In DNA, the CDR3 is TGTGCCAGCAGTGAATGGTCAGGGTTTGGCTACACCTTC. This translates into CASSEWSGFGYTF.

V usage is TRBV27 and J usage is TRBJ2-1; 12 bases line up with TRBD2. Germline lookup yields CDR1 MNHEY and CDR2 SMNVEV (reference sequence). J lost 9 bases, V lost 3 bases, and 9 bases had no gene match. The CDR3 is 16 amino acids. Written as DNA, the CDR3 is TGTGCCAGCAGTTTGGATCCTAGCGGGAGGGGAGGTGAGCAGTTCTTC. Its protein product is CASSLDPSGRGGEQFF.

The chain is built from TRBV28 and TRBJ2-1, with TRBD2 matching 13 bases. V shed 1 base, J shed 4 bases, and the junction held 4 bases outside the gene matches. From germline, CDR1 is MDHEN and CDR2 SYDVKM. CDR3 length: 17 residues. CDR3 loop: CASSLFAGLAGYNEQFF. Here the CDR3 DNA reads TGTGCCAGCAGTTTATTCGCGGGACTAGCGGGATACAATGAGCAGTTCTTC.

The rearrangement joins TRBV10-3 to TRBJ2-7; 9 nucleotides line up with TRBD2. The CDR3 contains 15 residues. The trim removed 2 bases at V and 5 bases at J, leaving 7 bases unmatched. The germline V gene has CDR1 ENHRY and CDR2 SYGVKD. The DNA of the CDR3 is TGTGCCATCAGTGAGACTACGGCGGGAGGGGACGAGCAGTACTTC. Its protein is CAISETTAGGDEQYF.

This clone is labeled as medium-sized. The chain links TRBV13 to TRBJ1-2; TRBD1 is a possible D gene (5 bases). Germline-derived CDR1 and CDR2 are PRHDT and FYEKMQ (reference sequence). V lost 5 bases, J lost 4 bases, and 20 bases lay in between. The CDR3 loop spans 16 amino acids. CDR3 residues: CASSPVRARVGYGYTF. In DNA form, the CDR3 reads TGTGCCAGCAGCCCAGTAAGGGCCAGGGTGGGCTATGGCTACACCTTC.

The rearrangement uses TRBV19 and TRBJ1-2, with TRBD1 identical over 7 bases. CDR3 size: 15 residues. Germline V gene lookup returns CDR1 LNHDA and CDR2 SQIVND (reference sequence). V lost 5 bases, J lost 8 bases, and 14 bases stayed unmatched. DNA of the CDR3: TGTGCCAGTAGTCCTTACCTTACAGGGGCCGGCGGCTACACCTTC. It encodes CASSPYLTGAGGYTF.

The chain couples TRBV9 to TRBJ2-3; TRBD2 agrees at 7 bases. Germline V lookup: CDR1 SGDLS, CDR2 YYNGEE. The V segment lost 3 bases and the J segment 2 bases; nucleotides outside the gene matches: 6. The CDR3 is 15 amino acids. The CDR3 region is CASSGSGLTTDTQYF. The CDR3 DNA sequence: TGTGCCAGCAGCGGTAGCGGGCTTACCACAGATACGCAGTATTTT.

The chain joins TRBV7-2 to TRBJ2-7, with 8 bases fitting TRBD2. CDR1 and CDR2 (germline): SGHTA, FQGNSA. Trimming took 5 bases from V and 4 from J; bases not matched to a gene: 4. The CDR3 has 13 amino acids. The CDR3 protein is CASSRPGGYEQYF. The DNA of the CDR3 is TGTGCCAGCAGCCGCCCGGGGGGGTACGAGCAGTACTTC.

This chain links TRBV11-2 with TRBJ2-7, with 8 nucleotides matching TRBD2. This CDR3 contains 15 residues. The junction had 11 bases not matched to a gene; V was cut back by 5 bases and J by 5 bases. Per germline, CDR1 SGHAT and CDR2 FQNNGV. The CDR3: CASSPGTRLFDEQYF. Written as DNA, the CDR3 is TGTGCCAGCAGCCCAGGGACTAGGTTGTTCGACGAGCAGTACTTC.

The chain is built from TRBV9 and TRBJ2-5; 15 bases agree with TRBD2. The CDR3 runs 17 residues. Per the germline V gene, CDR1 is SGDLS and CDR2 is YYNGEE. The V and J ends lost 0 bases and 5 bases, in that order; junction bases with no gene match: 5. The CDR3 DNA is TGTGCCAGCAGCGTAGGGACTAGCGGGAGGGCCTTGGAGACCCAGTACTTC. The encoded protein is CASSVGTSGRALETQYF.

The J gene is TRBJ2-1, the V gene TRBV18; a weak D match, TRBD2 (6 bases). The CDR3 spans 16 residues. CDR1 KGHSH and CDR2 LQKENI come from the germline V gene. Trimming removed 0 bases from V and 4 bases from J, with 13 bases in between. The CDR3 loop reads CASSPPASALYNEQFF. In DNA form, the CDR3 reads TGTGCCAGCTCACCACCTGCTAGCGCGTTATACAATGAGCAGTTCTTC.

This chain uses TRBV4-1 with TRBJ2-1; 8 positions agree with TRBD2. Germline V CDR1 and CDR2: MGHRA, YSYEKL. With V trimmed by 0 bases and J by 6 bases, 7 bases remained unmatched. The CDR3 has 16 amino acids. The CDR3 region has the DNA TGCGCCAGCAGCCAAGATTCTGGGACTAGGAGCAATGAGCAGTTCTTC. This gives the protein CASSQDSGTRSNEQFF.